These 9 T cell receptor beta chains came from one sample sequenced in a study of blood T cell repertoires in COVID-19. Repertoires were generated with immunoSEQ multiplex PCR, while TCRdb's copy carries only in-frame clones and drops some. The table has around 230,000 clones, roughly 90% seen once. Sequenced material: PBMCs or T cells enriched from blood (not recorded which). The receptor set was obtained from a man younger than 35 with acute COVID-19.

The V call is TRBV28, the J call TRBJ2-7; perhaps TRBD2 as D (5 bases). The CDR3 contains 11 residues. Trimming removed 6 bases at V and 3 bases at J, with 6 bases between. Germline CDR1 MDHEN, CDR2 SYDVKM. DNA of the CDR3: TGTGCCAGCAGGGACTTCTACGAGCAGTACTTC. It codes for CASRDFYEQYF.

This chain joins TRBV19 and TRBJ1-2; 8 nucleotides match TRBD1. Per the germline V gene, CDR1 is LNHDA and CDR2 is SQIVND (reference sequence). The V gene end was trimmed by 5 bases and the J gene end by 7 bases; junction bases not matched to a gene: 6. This CDR3 region has 13 residues. CDR3 in amino acids: CASSPPDRAGYTF. Here the CDR3 DNA reads TGTGCCAGTAGTCCGCCGGACAGGGCTGGCTACACCTTC.

The chain links TRBV6-5 to TRBJ1-2, with D possibly being TRBD1 (5 bases). V lost 7 bases to trimming and J lost 6 bases, with 12 bases between them. Germline CDR1 and CDR2: MNHEY and SVGAGI. This CDR3 spans 12 amino acids. The CDR3 protein is CASTVGGHGYTF. CDR3 in DNA: TGTGCCAGCACCGTGGGGGGACATGGCTACACCTTC.

J is TRBJ2-3 and V is TRBV27; weak D call: TRBD2 (6 bases). There are 16 residues in the CDR3. Germline lookup yields CDR1 MNHEY and CDR2 SMNVEV (reference sequence). V gave up 1 base and J gave up 3 bases, with 14 bases separating them. CDR3 nucleotides: TGTGCCAGCAGTTTATTTTCTAGCGCCAGAACAGATACGCAGTATTTT. This codes for CASSLFSSARTDTQYF.

Worth noting for this clone: Additional DNA sequences in this sample encode the identical CDR3. V is TRBV28 and J is TRBJ2-7, with D perhaps matching TRBD1 (7 bases). Trimming shortened V by 2 bases and J by 4 bases, and 9 bases separated the two germline ends. The CDR3 spans 13 residues. Germline V gene lookup returns CDR1 MDHEN and CDR2 SYDVKM. For the CDR3, the DNA is TGTGCCAGCAGTTTACCAGGGGGGTACGAGCAGTACTTC. Translating it yields CASSLPGGYEQYF.

The rearrangement uses TRBV13 and TRBJ2-6; TRBD1 aligns across 9 bases. The CDR3 is 18 residues long. Germline assignment: CDR1 PRHDT and CDR2 FYEKMQ (reference sequence). The junction had 5 bases not matched to a gene; V was cut back by 1 base and J by 1 base. In nucleotides, the CDR3 is TGTGCCAGCAGCTTAGCTGGGACAGGGTCATCTGGGGCCAACGTCCTGACTTTC. Protein sequence: CASSLAGTGSSGANVLTF.

This clone appeared a single time. The V gene is TRBV30, the J gene TRBJ2-2; possibly TRBD1 for D (5 bases). The CDR3 contains 12 residues. Germline V CDR1 and CDR2: GTSNPN, SVGIG (reference sequence). Trimming left V 1 base short and J 7 bases short, with 7 bases between. CDR3 sequence: CAWSAGIGELFF. DNA for the CDR3: TGTGCCTGGAGTGCAGGGATCGGGGAGCTGTTTTTT.

This chain uses TRBV25-1 with TRBJ2-1; 10 bases are shared with TRBD2. V was pared by 2 bases and J by 8 bases, with 15 bases of the junction left unmatched. The V gene's germline CDR1 is MGHDK and CDR2 SYGVNS. This CDR3 is built from 18 residues. CDR3 sequence: CASSEGPAGGPRGDEQFF. In nucleotides, the CDR3 is TGTGCCAGCAGTGAAGGGCCAGCGGGAGGGCCGAGAGGGGATGAGCAGTTCTTC.

This clone has a handful of counts. V is TRBV6-5 and J is TRBJ2-7; TRBD1 is a possible D gene (6 bases). Germline-derived CDR1 and CDR2 are MNHEY and SVGAGI. V lost 2 bases, J lost 6 bases, and 8 bases lay in between. The CDR3 loop spans 12 amino acids. The CDR3 protein is CASSYTGLEQYF. In DNA, the CDR3 is TGTGCCAGCAGTTACACAGGGCTCGAGCAGTACTTC.